Following are 5 T cell receptor beta chains from one sample sequenced in a study of blood T cell repertoires in COVID-19 (dated by TCRdb to 2020 to 2022). The library was prepared using the immunoSEQ multiplex PCR assay. This is the immuneACCESS table as TCRdb keeps it, with only in-frame sequences that have V and J called. A part of the clones is gone; compared with another copy, unresolved V genes explain less than half, and the rest is unexplained. The sample table holds 260,000 or so clones, of which 85% were seen once. The ten largest clones capture roughly 2.6% of the sample. Sequenced: PBMCs or T cells enriched from blood (not recorded which). These receptors came from a woman in her forties or fifties who had recovered from COVID-19.

The genes are TRBV18 and TRBJ2-3; weak D call: TRBD1 (6 bases). Trimming removed 6 bases from V and 6 bases from J, with 16 bases in between. This CDR3 is built from 14 residues. In germline, CDR1 is KGHSH, CDR2 LQKENI. The DNA of the CDR3 is TGTGCCAGCTCTCATCAACAGGGAATGGATACGCAGTATTTT. This encodes CASSHQQGMDTQYF. Looking up the rest from reference TRBV18 and TRBJ2-3 gives the full variable domain: NAGVMQNPRHLVRRRGQEARLRCSPMKGHSHVYWYRQLPEEGLKFMVYLQKENIIDESGMPKERFSAEFPKEGPSILRIQQVVRGDSAAYFCASSHQQGMDTQYFGPGTRLTVL.

CDR3 loop: CASSFDRVSTDTQYF. The DNA for the CDR3 is TGTGCCAGTAGCTTCGACAGGGTGAGCACAGATACGCAGTATTTT. V gene TRBV19 combines with J gene TRBJ2-3, with TRBD1 matching 7 bases. This CDR3 region has 15 residues. Trimming took 6 bases from V and 0 from J; bases not matched to a gene: 6. Looked up from germline, CDR1 is LNHDA and CDR2 is SQIVND (reference sequence).

This chain joins TRBV18 and TRBJ2-2, with 8 bases fitting TRBD1. This CDR3 region has 16 residues. V gave up 3 bases and J gave up 5 bases; unmatched junction bases: 8. Germline-derived CDR1 and CDR2 are KGHSH and LQKENI. In DNA form, the CDR3 reads TGTGCCAGCTCACCTCAGGGGGCAGGATTAACCGGGGAGCTGTTTTTT. Translating gives CASSPQGAGLTGELFF.

The gene calls are TRBV29-1 and TRBJ1-3; no definite D call. Looked up from germline, CDR1 is SQVTM and CDR2 is ANQGSEA. The CDR3 is made up of 14 amino acids. V was trimmed by 7 bases and J by 0 bases, leaving 13 bases between them. CDR3 loop: CSATPQISGNTIYF. The DNA of the CDR3 is TGCAGCGCCACCCCCCAGATCTCTGGAAACACCATATATTTT.

The chain links TRBV2 to TRBJ1-3; 11 positions agree with TRBD1. This CDR3 contains 14 residues. With 5 bases clipped from V and 8 bases from J, the junction kept 5 bases outside the gene matches. The germline V gene has CDR1 SNHLY and CDR2 FYNNEI. CDR3 DNA sequence: TGTGCCAGCAGTCCGGGACAGGGGGTATACACCATATATTTT. Translating it yields CASSPGQGVYTIYF. Full variable domain (outside the CDR3, taken from reference TRBV2 and TRBJ1-3): EPEVTQTPSHQVTQMGQEVILRCVPISNHLYFYWYRQILGQKVEFLVSFYNNEISEKSEIFDDQFSVERPDGSNFTLKIRSTKLEDSAMYFCASSPGQGVYTIYFGEGSWLTVV.